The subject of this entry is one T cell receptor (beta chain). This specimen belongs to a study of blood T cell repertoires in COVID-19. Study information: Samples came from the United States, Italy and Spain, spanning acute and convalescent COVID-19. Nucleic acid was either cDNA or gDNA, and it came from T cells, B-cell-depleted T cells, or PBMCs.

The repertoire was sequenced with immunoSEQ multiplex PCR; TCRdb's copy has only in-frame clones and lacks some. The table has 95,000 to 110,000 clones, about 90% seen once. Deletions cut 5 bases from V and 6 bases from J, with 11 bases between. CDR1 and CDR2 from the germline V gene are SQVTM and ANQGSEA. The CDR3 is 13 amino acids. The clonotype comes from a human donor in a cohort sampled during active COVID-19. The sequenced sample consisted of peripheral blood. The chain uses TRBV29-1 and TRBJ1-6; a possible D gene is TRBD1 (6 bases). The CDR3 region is CSVRQDSNSPLHF. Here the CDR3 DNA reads TGCAGCGTTCGTCAGGACAGTAATTCACCCCTCCACTTT. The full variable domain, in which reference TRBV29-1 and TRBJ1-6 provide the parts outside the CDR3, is SAVISQKPSRDICQRGTSLTIQCQVDSQVTMMFWYRQQPGQSLTLIATANQGSEATYESGFVIDKFPISRPNLTFSTLTVSNMSPEDSSIYLCSVRQDSNSPLHFGNGTRLTVT.